This T cell receptor (beta chain) was documented in a study of shared clonotypes between healthy human individuals (dated by TCRdb to 2019 to 2021). Study-level background: A few men and two women, aged 18 to 49 years, made up the cohort. Different laboratories and diverse techniques were used to prepare libraries and sequence TCR repertoires, to increase sequencing depth and limit assay-specific biases. Blood TCR repertoires of about five healthy adults were deeply sequenced to estimate repertoire size and the extent of clonotype sharing between individuals. Leukapheresis yielded between about 0.9 and 10 billion PBMCs per donor. For each donor, CD4 naive and CD4 memory were each given three plates, CD8 naive was given two plates, and CD8 memory was given one plate.

What the research found in general, with its limitations: Incomplete sequencing was indicated by rarefaction of sorted-subset datasets, despite the large sequencing depth. Naive subsets generally had larger estimated clonotype richness than memory subsets. About 4.5% of naive CD4, roughly 3.5% of naive CD8, around 2.3% of memory CD4, and 0.35% to 0.4% of memory CD8 clonotypes were shared across four donors. Only blood was sampled, and tissue TCR repertoires likely differ from those in blood. Because the study included a small number of donors, the genetic and exposure-history diversity represented was limited. Based on pairwise subsampling, the degree of clonotype sharing among donors was expected to be affected by sequencing depth. Higher generation probabilities were observed for clonotypes shared by all four sorted-subset donors than for non-shared clonotypes.

CD8 naive samples consisted of CD45RO-negative cells that were positively selected for CCR7, yielding a CD45RA+CCR7+ population without TemRA cells. The donors were healthy, HIV-negative adults with no recently reported acute infections or vaccinations. All donors were Caucasian adults living in Nashville, Tennessee, USA. After blood collection by leukapheresis, PBMCs were isolated using Ficoll-Histopaque density gradient centrifugation and then cryopreserved in the vapor phase of liquid nitrogen. Analytical flow cytometry was used to check the purity and quantity of every magnetically sorted T cell population. Each sorted fraction had its genomic DNA isolated and then quantified by UV absorbance on a Nanodrop 2000c. The germline V and J ends show losses of 2 bases and 8 bases respectively, and no gene match explains 8 bases of the junction. Via the germline V gene, CDR1 is MDHEN and CDR2 SYDVKM. From the cysteine through the phenylalanine, the CDR3 covers 17 amino acids. Of the read, only the CDR3 DNA is kept; its 51 bases are in frame from base 1.

For this clone: This clone's antigen is unknown. Nothing much larger sits one base from this clone, and base qualities are not available.

TCR CDR3 regions were amplified from genomic DNA by multiplex PCR using the deep immunoSEQ assay. For each cell subset, the extracted genomic DNA was distributed evenly across all wells of several immunoSEQ 96-well plates, and each plate served as one replicate. For sorted subsets, each replicate PCR was loaded with roughly 0.2 ug genomic DNA, equivalent to about 30,000 T cell genomes. Purified libraries were quantified with a Qubit 3.0 fluorometer, sized on a Bioanalyzer 2100, and re-quantified with the KAPA Library Quantification kit. Every immunoSEQ 96-well plate was sequenced on a separate single-read 150-cycle Illumina NextSeq 550 flow cell. For the original study's pipeline: Because the immunoSEQ output held only junctional sequences and lacked quality scores, the filtering could not match the filtering applied to full-length reads. To assign V/J genes and CDR3, sequences were annotated against IMGT germline references using PyIR, a Python wrapper for IgBLAST v1.9. Any read was removed if the V/J assignment was weak (E-value above 1e-6), the CDR3 was missing, or the read contained stop codons, out-of-frame junctions, or ambiguous translated residues. V3J clonotypes were defined as sequences sharing an identical inferred V gene, J gene, and CDR3 amino acid sequence. Percentage overlap between repertoires was computed as shared unique clonotypes divided by the size of the smaller repertoire. Repertoire richness was assessed with RTK rarefaction, the Chao1 estimator, and Recon v2.1 estimates of unobserved clonotypes. Generation probabilities were computed with OLGA for all TCRbeta clonotypes obtained by the gDNA method from several donors. The clones in this table, taken by TCRdb from immuneACCESS, are in-frame only. Not every clone is retained; where verified, under half of the shortfall comes from an unresolved V gene, and the cause of the rest is unknown. V and J calls and clone size follow that table, whereas D and trimming were derived from the DNA. The table for this sample lists 600,000 or so clones; 90% to 95% of them were counted only once. The biggest ten clones account for over 0.1% of the sample.

Sequenced input: naive CD8+ T cells sorted from blood. Interpreted using the paper, the cell subset or site label stands for: CD45RA+CCR7+. The sequence links TRBV28 to TRBJ2-1, with 14 bases matching TRBD2. The sequence derives from a young woman in good health. Read as DNA, the sequence is TGTGCCAGCAGTTTAGGGACTAGCGGGAGCTGGAAGTATGAGCAGTTCTTC. Translated, this gives CASSLGTSGSWKYEQFF.